This T cell receptor (beta chain) appears in the sequencing data of a study of CD8+CD57+ T cells in acquired aplastic anemia. There are 14 residues in the CDR3. Germline lookup yields CDR1 DFQATT and CDR2 SNEGSKA (reference sequence). V shed 5 bases and J shed 3 bases, with 17 bases lying between them. This clonotype was counted at least ten times. TCR beta VDJ and CDR3 profiling used genomic DNA as template. TCRdb re-derived calls from the reads in MiXCR, one entry per CDR3 protein. The sample includes roughly 300,000 distinct CDR3 sequences, approximately 57% of them seen just once. The origin of this receptor is a human donor with severe aplastic anemia or a healthy control (not recorded which). V is TRBV20-1 and J is TRBJ2-7; possible D gene TRBD1, 6 bases. Specimen: sorted CD4+, CD8+, or CD8+CD57+ T cells (not recorded which) from PBMCs. The CDR3 DNA follows: TGCAGTGCTCAAGATCCGGGACAAAACTACGAGCAGTACTTC. Amino acids: CSAQDPGQNYEQYF.